These 19 T cell receptor beta chains originate from one sample sequenced in a study of cytomegalovirus exposure and HLA in healthy donors. Use of 60 Vbeta and 13 Jbeta primers characterized the PCR. Only in-frame clones appear in the TCRdb table, and some are missing; sequencing was by immunoSEQ multiplex PCR. The table records more than 200,000 clones, about 85% of them present only once. Sequences were obtained from PBMCs. These receptor sequences come from a human donor in good health.

This rearrangement joins TRBV5-4 to TRBJ2-2; D perhaps matches TRBD2 (5 bases). Trimming shortened V by 0 bases and J by 1 base, and 7 bases separated the two germline ends. This CDR3 spans 15 amino acids. The germline CDR1 and CDR2 sequences are SGHNT and YYREEE (reference sequence). CDR3 bases: TGTGCCAGCAGCTTGGGGGCGGGGAACACCGGGGAGCTGTTTTTT. Protein sequence: CASSLGAGNTGELFF.

The genes are TRBV28 and TRBJ1-2; 7 bases map to TRBD1. J was trimmed by 5 bases and V by 1 base; bases with no gene match: 4. The germline CDR1 and CDR2 sequences are MDHEN and SYDVKM. This CDR3 spans 14 amino acids. The CDR3 region is CASSLYRGQYGYTF. CDR3 nucleotide sequence: TGTGCCAGCAGTTTATATCGGGGACAGTATGGCTACACCTTC.

V gene TRBV2 combines with J gene TRBJ2-7, with D possibly TRBD2 on 6 matching bases. The CDR3 length is 14 residues. Germline assignment: CDR1 SNHLY and CDR2 FYNNEI. Trimming took 3 bases from V and 3 from J, leaving 12 bases between them. DNA of the CDR3: TGTGCCAGCAGTGACCTAGCGAGAAACTACGAGCAGTACTTC. Encoded protein: CASSDLARNYEQYF.

This clone was seen only a few times. This chain connects TRBV7-3 to TRBJ2-3; TRBD2 aligns across 13 bases. Germline CDR1 is SGHTA and CDR2 is FQGTGA. V shed 5 bases and J 3 bases; nucleotides not matched to a gene: 5. The CDR3 is 16 amino acids. CDR3 sequence: CASSQGLAGLTDTQYF. In nucleotides, the CDR3 is TGTGCCAGCAGCCAGGGACTAGCGGGATTAACAGATACGCAGTATTTT.

V usage is TRBV11-1 and J usage is TRBJ2-1, with 9 bases lining up with TRBD1. The length of the CDR3 is 18 residues. Germline V gene lookup returns CDR1 SGHAT and CDR2 FQDESV (reference sequence). V was pared by 5 bases and J by 8 bases, with 19 bases of the junction left unmatched. The CDR3, as DNA: TGTGCCAGCAGCCCTGCGGGACAGGGTCCTATCCCGGGGGATGAGCAGTTCTTC. This codes for CASSPAGQGPIPGDEQFF.

DNA of the CDR3: TGTAGAGACATAGCGGGAGGGTCCTACGAGCAGTACTTC. Amino acid sequence: CRDIAGGSYEQYF. The chain has TRBV19 and TRBJ2-7, with 11 bases fitting TRBD2. CDR3 length equals 13 residues. Germline CDR1 is LNHDA and CDR2 is SQIVND (reference sequence).

The chain combines TRBV18 with TRBJ1-4; D possibly corresponds to TRBD1 (5 bases). This CDR3 contains 14 residues. Germline loops: CDR1 KGHSH, CDR2 LQKENI. The V and J ends lost 3 bases and 4 bases respectively, with 9 bases between them. CDR3 in amino acids: CASSPPGRNEKLFF. In DNA, the CDR3 is TGTGCCAGCTCACCGCCAGGGCGTAATGAAAAACTGTTTTTT.

This clone came up a few times. The chain has TRBV6-6 and TRBJ1-2, with 7 positions matching TRBD1. This CDR3 comprises 13 residues. The V segment lost 2 bases and the J segment 4 bases; nucleotides outside the gene matches: 1. CDR1 is MNHNY and CDR2 is SVGAGI in the germline V gene (reference sequence). The CDR3 reads CASSYGTVYGYTF. The CDR3 DNA reads as TGTGCCAGCAGTTACGGGACAGTCTATGGCTACACCTTC.

The V call is TRBV7-2, the J call TRBJ2-7, with D possibly being TRBD1 (6 bases). CDR1 SGHTA and CDR2 FQGNSA come from the germline V gene. The CDR3 sequence is 13 residues long. The V and J ends lost 2 bases and 7 bases respectively, with 12 bases between them. The DNA for the CDR3 is TGTGCCAGCAGCTTAAGGGACATTGGGGAGCAGTACTTC. It yields the protein CASSLRDIGEQYF. Complete variable domain (other parts from reference TRBV7-2 and TRBJ2-7): GAGVSQSPSNKVTEKGKDVELRCDPISGHTALYWYRQSLGQGLEFLIYFQGNSAPDKSGLPSDRFSAERTGGSVSTLTIQRTQQEDSAVYLCASSLRDIGEQYFGPGTRLTVT.

The V call is TRBV27, the J call TRBJ2-2; TRBD1 might be the D (6 bases). CDR1 MNHEY and CDR2 SMNVEV come from the germline V gene (reference sequence). CDR3 size: 13 residues. The V end was cut by 10 bases, the J end by 1 base, with 10 bases between. The CDR3 protein is CAILQGNTGELFF. CDR3 DNA sequence: TGTGCCATCCTACAGGGGAACACCGGGGAGCTGTTTTTT.

The chain uses TRBV11-2 and TRBJ2-7, with TRBD1 matching 7 bases. J gave up 5 bases and V 2 bases, and 6 bases lay outside the gene matches. The CDR3 runs 14 residues. The germline V gene has CDR1 SGHAT and CDR2 FQNNGV. This CDR3 reads CASSLNRGSHEQYF. The DNA of the CDR3 is TGTGCCAGCAGCTTAAACAGGGGTAGCCACGAGCAGTACTTC.

The chain joins TRBV7-6 to TRBJ2-7; 7 nucleotides align to TRBD2. This CDR3 has 13 residues. V dropped 3 bases and J dropped 3; count of bases not matched to a gene: 2. The germline V gene encodes CDR1 SGHVS and CDR2 FNYEAQ. The CDR3 coding sequence is TGTGCCAGCAGCTTCGGGGGGAACTACGAGCAGTACTTC. Its protein is CASSFGGNYEQYF. The whole variable domain, filled in from reference TRBV7-6 and TRBJ2-7, reads GAGVSQSPRYKVTKRGQDVALRCDPISGHVSLYWYRQALGQGPEFLTYFNYEAQQDKSGLPNDRFSAERPEGSISTLTIQRTEQRDSAMYRCASSFGGNYEQYFGPGTRLTVT.

V usage is TRBV5-1 and J usage is TRBJ1-1; 8 nucleotides align to TRBD1. The CDR3 is 17 residues long. With V trimmed by 4 bases and J by 0 bases, 11 bases remained unmatched. Germline CDR1 reads SGHRS; CDR2 reads YFSETQ. The CDR3 here is CASSRTDRVSMNTEAFF. The CDR3 coding sequence is TGCGCCAGCAGCCGGACGGACAGGGTCTCTATGAACACTGAAGCTTTCTTT.

The chain links TRBV9 to TRBJ2-2, with D perhaps matching TRBD2 (6 bases). Per germline, CDR1 SGDLS and CDR2 YYNGEE. The CDR3 has 16 amino acids. V lost 0 bases and J 2 bases, leaving 11 bases between the germline ends. The chain's CDR3 is CASSVGIAANTGELFF. CDR3 sequence (DNA): TGTGCCAGCAGCGTAGGAATAGCGGCTAACACCGGGGAGCTGTTTTTT.

The gene calls are TRBV6-6 and TRBJ2-7, with D perhaps matching TRBD2 (6 bases). There are 14 residues in the CDR3. Trimming took 2 bases from V and 2 from J, leaving 10 bases between them. Looked up from germline, CDR1 is MNHNY and CDR2 is SVGAGI (reference sequence). The CDR3 sequence: CASSYRWGAYEQYF. In DNA form, the CDR3 reads TGTGCCAGCAGTTACCGGTGGGGGGCCTACGAGCAGTACTTC.

V and J are TRBV7-6 and TRBJ1-1, with 8 bases identical to TRBD1. CDR1 is SGHVS, CDR2 FNYEAQ, per germline. With 5 bases clipped from V and 6 bases from J, the junction kept 14 bases outside the gene matches. The CDR3 extends over 16 amino acids. Written as DNA, the CDR3 is TGTGCCAGCAGCACAGTGACCAGGGGGCTCAGGGCTGAAGCTTTCTTT. This codes for CASSTVTRGLRAEAFF. The whole variable domain, remainder taken from reference TRBV7-6 and TRBJ1-1, is GAGVSQSPRYKVTKRGQDVALRCDPISGHVSLYWYRQALGQGPEFLTYFNYEAQQDKSGLPNDRFSAERPEGSISTLTIQRTEQRDSAMYRCASSTVTRGLRAEAFFGQGTRLTVV.

This clone turned up a few times. This chain uses TRBV28 with TRBJ1-4; TRBD1 is a possible D gene (6 bases). V was pared by 3 bases and J by 6 bases, with 14 bases between. This CDR3 has 15 residues. CDR1 is MDHEN, CDR2 SYDVKM, per germline. CDR3 in DNA: TGTGCCAGCAGTTTCCTAGGGGGTTCGGATGAAAAACTGTTTTTT. It yields the protein CASSFLGGSDEKLFF.

Notes on this clone: Other DNA sequences in the sample encode the same CDR3. This CDR3 is CASSLGSSSYEQYF. For the CDR3, the DNA is TGTGCCAGCAGCTTGGGATCTAGCTCCTACGAGCAGTACTTC. The chain has TRBV5-4 and TRBJ2-7, with D unclear. This CDR3 is 14 amino acids long. The germline V and J ends were trimmed by 0 bases and 0 bases, with 7 bases remaining between them. The germline gives CDR1 SGHNT, CDR2 YYREEE (reference sequence).

V usage is TRBV9 and J usage is TRBJ2-5, with 8 bases matching TRBD2. This CDR3 is built from 15 residues. V dropped 3 bases and J dropped 0; count of bases not matched to a gene: 4. Germline assignment: CDR1 SGDLS and CDR2 YYNGEE. The CDR3: CASSAELADQETQYF. CDR3 DNA sequence: TGTGCCAGCAGCGCGGAACTAGCGGACCAAGAGACCCAGTACTTC.